The rows below give T cell receptor beta chains drawn from one sample of a study of blood T cell repertoires in COVID-19. Repertoires were generated with immunoSEQ multiplex PCR, while TCRdb's copy carries only in-frame clones and drops some. Counted here are roughly 330,000 clones, more than 70% occurring once; the ten biggest clones make up about 1.7%. Sequencing was done on a sample of peripheral blood. Receptor source: a woman aged 45 to 65 with acute or convalescent COVID-19. The CDR3 runs from the conserved cysteine through the conserved F or W. Each record gives: CDR3 DNA, CDR3 protein, clone size, D gene, V gene, J gene. D genes are given only for firm matches. Only some rows state a clone size, as once, few, many or a class for expanded clones.

cdr3_nt: TGTGCCAGCAGCGTCGGAGGTGCGTATGGCTACACCTTC
cdr3_aa: CASSVGGAYGYTF
clone_size: once
d_call: NA
v_call: TRBV7-9
j_call: TRBJ1-2

cdr3_nt: TGTGCCAGCAGTTACTCGAGGCTACCTTACAATGAGCAGTTCTTC
cdr3_aa: CASSYSRLPYNEQFF
clone_size: NA
d_call: NA
v_call: TRBV6-5
j_call: TRBJ2-1

cdr3_nt: TGTGCCAGCAGCTACCCGACTAGCGGGAGGCAAGATACGCAGTATTTT
cdr3_aa: CASSYPTSGRQDTQYF
clone_size: NA
d_call: TRBD2
v_call: TRBV7-2
j_call: TRBJ2-3

cdr3_nt: TGTGCCTGGGTCCTCGGAGGGGGAGGGGACACCGGGGAGCTGTTTTTT
cdr3_aa: CAWVLGGGGDTGELFF
clone_size: few
d_call: NA
v_call: TRBV30
j_call: TRBJ2-2

cdr3_nt: TGCAGTGCTAGTGCAGCGGGAGTAATCCAAGAGACCCAGTACTTC
cdr3_aa: CSASAAGVIQETQYF
clone_size: once
d_call: TRBD2
v_call: TRBV20-1
j_call: TRBJ2-5

cdr3_nt: TGCGCCAGCAAACCTAGCGCAGACTACAATGAGCAGTTCTTC
cdr3_aa: CASKPSADYNEQFF
clone_size: NA
d_call: NA
v_call: TRBV5-1
j_call: TRBJ2-1

cdr3_nt: TGTGCCAGCAGCTTAACGTCGCAGGGGGGTTACACAGATACGCAGTATTTT
cdr3_aa: CASSLTSQGGYTDTQYF
clone_size: NA
d_call: NA
v_call: TRBV7-3
j_call: TRBJ2-3

cdr3_nt: TGTGCCTGGAGTGTACCGGGGGGAACCGGGGAGCTGTTTTTT
cdr3_aa: CAWSVPGGTGELFF
clone_size: few
d_call: TRBD2
v_call: TRBV30
j_call: TRBJ2-2

cdr3_nt: TGTGCCAGCAGAGTTAGCGGGATAAGACCCTACAATGAGCAGTTCTTC
cdr3_aa: CASRVSGIRPYNEQFF
clone_size: NA
d_call: TRBD2
v_call: TRBV28
j_call: TRBJ2-1

cdr3_nt: TGCGCCAGCAGCCTAATGTTCGGTCAGGGGAGAGCAAAACTGTTTTTT
cdr3_aa: CASSLMFGQGRAKLFF
clone_size: NA
d_call: NA
v_call: TRBV5-1
j_call: TRBJ1-4

cdr3_nt: TGCAGCGTTGCGGGGGACAGGGGCAGCACAGATACGCAGTATTTT
cdr3_aa: CSVAGDRGSTDTQYF
clone_size: NA
d_call: TRBD1
v_call: TRBV29-1
j_call: TRBJ2-3

cdr3_nt: TGTGCCAGCTCACAACCGGGACAACAGCACGAAAAACTGTTTTTT
cdr3_aa: CASSQPGQQHEKLFF
clone_size: NA
d_call: NA
v_call: TRBV18
j_call: TRBJ1-4

cdr3_nt: TGTGCCAGCAGTTCCGCGGGACAGCCAGCGGGAGTTGGGCAAGATACGCAGTATTTT
cdr3_aa: CASSSAGQPAGVGQDTQYF
clone_size: NA
d_call: NA
v_call: TRBV28
j_call: TRBJ2-3

cdr3_nt: TGCAGCGTCAACAGGGATGGGTACGAGCAGTACTTC
cdr3_aa: CSVNRDGYEQYF
clone_size: NA
d_call: NA
v_call: TRBV29-1
j_call: TRBJ2-7

cdr3_nt: TGTGCCACCAGTGATTTGAGGCAGGGGGCCGATACGCAGTATTTT
cdr3_aa: CATSDLRQGADTQYF
clone_size: NA
d_call: TRBD1
v_call: TRBV24-1
j_call: TRBJ2-3

cdr3_nt: TGTGCCAGCATTGGGTTTGGGGGGTTCGACACCATATATTTT
cdr3_aa: CASIGFGGFDTIYF
clone_size: NA
d_call: NA
v_call: TRBV28
j_call: TRBJ1-3

cdr3_nt: TGTGCCAGCAGTTATTTGCGGGAAAGTGAGCAGTTCTTC
cdr3_aa: CASSYLRESEQFF
clone_size: NA
d_call: NA
v_call: TRBV6-5
j_call: TRBJ2-1

cdr3_nt: TGTGCCAGCAGCCAGGCCCCCTCGGGTGCCAACTATGGCTACACCTTC
cdr3_aa: CASSQAPSGANYGYTF
clone_size: many
d_call: NA
v_call: TRBV4-2
j_call: TRBJ1-2

cdr3_nt: TGTGCCAGCAACCTAGGACTAGCGGGAGAATTTGAGACCCAGTACTTC
cdr3_aa: CASNLGLAGEFETQYF
clone_size: NA
d_call: TRBD2
v_call: TRBV2
j_call: TRBJ2-5

cdr3_nt: TGTGCCAGCAGTTACCCCCGACAGAATGAAGCTTTCTTT
cdr3_aa: CASSYPRQNEAFF
clone_size: many
d_call: NA
v_call: TRBV6-6
j_call: TRBJ1-1

cdr3_nt: TGTGCCAGCAGCGCAGGTCCGTATAGCAATCAGCCCCAGCATTTT
cdr3_aa: CASSAGPYSNQPQHF
clone_size: once
d_call: NA
v_call: TRBV7-2
j_call: TRBJ1-5

cdr3_nt: TGCGCCAGCAGCCAACGGGGTACTAGCGGTTTGTACACAGATACGCAGTATTTT
cdr3_aa: CASSQRGTSGLYTDTQYF
clone_size: NA
d_call: TRBD2
v_call: TRBV4-1
j_call: TRBJ2-3

cdr3_nt: TGTGCCAGCAGCTTAGCCCCGACAGGGATGAATGAAAAACTGTTTTTT
cdr3_aa: CASSLAPTGMNEKLFF
clone_size: NA
d_call: TRBD1
v_call: TRBV7-9
j_call: TRBJ1-4

cdr3_nt: TGTGCCAGCACATCCGGGACTAGCGGGCCCCTCTACGAGCAGTACTTC
cdr3_aa: CASTSGTSGPLYEQYF
clone_size: NA
d_call: TRBD2
v_call: TRBV7-6
j_call: TRBJ2-7

cdr3_nt: TGTGCCAGCAGCCGGGACAGGGATCAGCCCCAGCATTTT
cdr3_aa: CASSRDRDQPQHF
clone_size: NA
d_call: TRBD1
v_call: TRBV11-2
j_call: TRBJ1-5

cdr3_nt: TGTGCCAGCTCACCAAGGGGACTAGCGGGAACGAACACCGGGGAGCTGTTTTTT
cdr3_aa: CASSPRGLAGTNTGELFF
clone_size: NA
d_call: TRBD2
v_call: TRBV18
j_call: TRBJ2-2

cdr3_nt: TGTGCCATCAGACCGACAGGGACCCAAGAGACCCAGTACTTC
cdr3_aa: CAIRPTGTQETQYF
clone_size: NA
d_call: TRBD1
v_call: TRBV10-3
j_call: TRBJ2-5

cdr3_nt: TGTGCCATCAGTGAGGCCCAGGGCTACGAGCAGTACTTC
cdr3_aa: CAISEAQGYEQYF
clone_size: NA
d_call: NA
v_call: TRBV10-3
j_call: TRBJ2-7

cdr3_nt: TGTGCCTGGAGTGTACACAGGGGCAATGAGCAGTTCTTC
cdr3_aa: CAWSVHRGNEQFF
clone_size: NA
d_call: TRBD1
v_call: TRBV30
j_call: TRBJ2-1

cdr3_nt: TGTGCCAGCAGCCCCACCGGACAGGGGGTCACTGAAGCTTTCTTT
cdr3_aa: CASSPTGQGVTEAFF
clone_size: NA
d_call: TRBD1
v_call: TRBV5-6
j_call: TRBJ1-1

cdr3_nt: TGTGCCAGCAGCCCCCTCCTGATGGGGACTAGGAGATACGAGCAGTACTTC
cdr3_aa: CASSPLLMGTRRYEQYF
clone_size: NA
d_call: TRBD2
v_call: TRBV5-8
j_call: TRBJ2-7

cdr3_nt: TGTGCCAGCAGTGAAGCTCCCGGGGGCTCCTATAATTCACCCCTCCACTTT
cdr3_aa: CASSEAPGGSYNSPLHF
clone_size: NA
d_call: NA
v_call: TRBV6-1
j_call: TRBJ1-6

cdr3_nt: TGTGCCAGTAGTATTAACGAGGGCTACACCTTC
cdr3_aa: CASSINEGYTF
clone_size: NA
d_call: NA
v_call: TRBV19
j_call: TRBJ1-2

cdr3_nt: TGTGCCAGCAGTACCCCCCGGGACAGGTCTTTCCTCTTC
cdr3_aa: CASSTPRDRSFLF
clone_size: NA
d_call: TRBD1
v_call: TRBV25-1
j_call: TRBJ1-2

cdr3_nt: TGTGCCAGCAGCGTAGGGTCCGGTGCAACTAATGAAAAACTGTTTTTT
cdr3_aa: CASSVGSGATNEKLFF
clone_size: NA
d_call: NA
v_call: TRBV9
j_call: TRBJ1-4

cdr3_nt: TGTGCCAGCAGTTTTTTATTTCGGGGGGTAGGTCAGCCCCAGCATTTT
cdr3_aa: CASSFLFRGVGQPQHF
clone_size: NA
d_call: NA
v_call: TRBV28
j_call: TRBJ1-5

cdr3_nt: TGTGCCAGCAGCCACCTAGAGGGCGGGGAGCTGTTTTTT
cdr3_aa: CASSHLEGGELFF
clone_size: NA
d_call: NA
v_call: TRBV4-2
j_call: TRBJ2-2

cdr3_nt: TGTGCCAGCAATGCCGACAGGGAAGACACTGAAGCTTTCTTT
cdr3_aa: CASNADREDTEAFF
clone_size: NA
d_call: TRBD1
v_call: TRBV28
j_call: TRBJ1-1

cdr3_nt: TGTGCCAGCAGCCTTGTCCATCAGGGGTTGTGGGCCGGGGAGCTGTTTTTT
cdr3_aa: CASSLVHQGLWAGELFF
clone_size: NA
d_call: NA
v_call: TRBV7-6
j_call: TRBJ2-2

cdr3_nt: TGTGCCATCAGGTCCGGGACAGGGGGCCGGGAGACCCAGTACTTC
cdr3_aa: CAIRSGTGGRETQYF
clone_size: NA
d_call: TRBD1
v_call: TRBV10-3
j_call: TRBJ2-5

cdr3_nt: TGCAGCGTCTTACAGCTCATGAACACTGAAGCTTTCTTT
cdr3_aa: CSVLQLMNTEAFF
clone_size: NA
d_call: NA
v_call: TRBV29-1
j_call: TRBJ1-1

cdr3_nt: TGTGCCAGCAGCTGGGGGGTGATAGGTACTGAAGCTTTCTTT
cdr3_aa: CASSWGVIGTEAFF
clone_size: NA
d_call: NA
v_call: TRBV5-4
j_call: TRBJ1-1

cdr3_nt: TGTGCCAGCAGCGTAACCCCGGGTAGGGAGACCCAGTACTTC
cdr3_aa: CASSVTPGRETQYF
clone_size: NA
d_call: NA
v_call: TRBV9
j_call: TRBJ2-5

cdr3_nt: TGCGCCAGCAGCCCGGGGACAGGGGGCACTGAAGCTTTCTTT
cdr3_aa: CASSPGTGGTEAFF
clone_size: NA
d_call: TRBD1
v_call: TRBV5-1
j_call: TRBJ1-1

cdr3_nt: TGTGCCAGCAGTGGGAGGGCAGGTATCAATCAGCCCCAGCATTTT
cdr3_aa: CASSGRAGINQPQHF
clone_size: NA
d_call: NA
v_call: TRBV2
j_call: TRBJ1-5

cdr3_nt: TGTGCCAGCAGGGGGGTCAGGGGGTTCGGCGAGCAGTACTTC
cdr3_aa: CASRGVRGFGEQYF
clone_size: NA
d_call: TRBD1
v_call: TRBV2
j_call: TRBJ2-7